Described below is a single TCR beta chain sequence and its context. What it recognizes is unknown. This entry belongs to a study of cytomegalovirus exposure and HLA in healthy donors. Study results and limitations: The authors judged a highly shared variant cluster likely a sequencing artifact. Common viral pathogens seemed to be connected with several of the most significant clusters, according to a later analysis. Earlier analysis yielded a pattern in which most TCR beta V segments were productive about 90% or about 30% of the time. Accurate prediction of most subjects' HLA-A and HLA-B alleles from TCR beta sequences was reported.

60 Vbeta and 13 Jbeta primers were used in PCR. TCRdb's table, derived via immunoSEQ multiplex PCR, lists solely in-frame clones and lacks some. The table has about 40,000 clones, under 70% seen once. CDR3 length: 14 residues. Germline values: CDR1 SEHNR, CDR2 FQNEAQ (reference sequence). Trimming removed 1 base from V and 2 bases from J, with 8 bases in between. The chain is built from TRBV7-9 and TRBJ1-2; D is unclear. This clonotype originated in a man in his sixties in good health and CMV-seropositive. The sequenced sample consisted of PBMCs. This chain's CDR3 is CASSLGEANYGYTF. CDR3 DNA: TGTGCCAGCAGCTTAGGAGAGGCCAACTATGGCTACACCTTC.